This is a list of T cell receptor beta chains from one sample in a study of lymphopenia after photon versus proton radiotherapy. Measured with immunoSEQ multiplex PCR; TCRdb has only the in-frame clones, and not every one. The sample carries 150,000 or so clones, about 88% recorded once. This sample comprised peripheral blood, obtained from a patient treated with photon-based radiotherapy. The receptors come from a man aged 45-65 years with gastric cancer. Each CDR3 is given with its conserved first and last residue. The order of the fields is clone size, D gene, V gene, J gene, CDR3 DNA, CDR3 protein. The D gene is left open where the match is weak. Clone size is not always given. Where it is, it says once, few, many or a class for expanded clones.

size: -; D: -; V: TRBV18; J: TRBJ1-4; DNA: TGTGCCAGCTCACCCCCCGGGTTCGGAGGGGAAAAACTGTTTTTT; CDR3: CASSPPGFGGEKLFF
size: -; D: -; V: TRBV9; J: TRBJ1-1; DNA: TGTGCCAGCAGCGTAGTGTCAGACACTGAAGCTTTCTTT; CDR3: CASSVVSDTEAFF
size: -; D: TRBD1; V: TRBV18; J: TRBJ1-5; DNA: TGTGCCAGCTCACCAAGACGGGACAGGGGGCTGAATCAGCCCCAGCATTTT; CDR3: CASSPRRDRGLNQPQHF
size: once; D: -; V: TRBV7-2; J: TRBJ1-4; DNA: TGTGCCAGCAGCTTAATGGGGCGAGCAACTAATGAAAAACTGTTTTTT; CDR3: CASSLMGRATNEKLFF
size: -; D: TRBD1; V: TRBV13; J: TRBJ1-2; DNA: TGTGCCAGCAGCCTCGAGGTAGGGGGCGACTATGGCTACACCTTC; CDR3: CASSLEVGGDYGYTF
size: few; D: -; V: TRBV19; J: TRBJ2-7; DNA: TGTGCCAGTAGTACGTCCCGGGAACCCTACTACGAGCAGTACTTC; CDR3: CASSTSREPYYEQYF
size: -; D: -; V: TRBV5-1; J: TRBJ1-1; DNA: TGCGCCAGCAGCCCTAGGACAAGCGCTGAAGCTTTCTTT; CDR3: CASSPRTSAEAFF
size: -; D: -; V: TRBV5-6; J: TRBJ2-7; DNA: TGTGCCAGCAGAACACGGTCCCAGAGCTCCTACGAGCAGTACTTC; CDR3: CASRTRSQSSYEQYF
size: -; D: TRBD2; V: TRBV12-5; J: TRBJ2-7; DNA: TGTGCTAGTGGTTCCCCACTACACCTGGGACTAGCCTACGAGCAGTACTTC; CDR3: CASGSPLHLGLAYEQYF
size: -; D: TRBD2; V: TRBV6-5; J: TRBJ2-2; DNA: TGTGCCAGCAGTTACTCGGGACTAGGCGTCGGGGAGCTGTTTTTT; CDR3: CASSYSGLGVGELFF
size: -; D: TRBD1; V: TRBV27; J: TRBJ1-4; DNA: TGTGCCAGCAGTAGCGGGACAGATGAAAAACTGTTTTTT; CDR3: CASSSGTDEKLFF
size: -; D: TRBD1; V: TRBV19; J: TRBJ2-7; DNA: TGTGCCAGTAGGCAACAGGGGGGATTAGGCTACGAGCAGTACTTC; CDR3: CASRQQGGLGYEQYF
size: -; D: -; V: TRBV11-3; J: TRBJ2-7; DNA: TGTGCCAGCAGCTTAGGACGGAGCTACGAGCAGTACTTC; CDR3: CASSLGRSYEQYF
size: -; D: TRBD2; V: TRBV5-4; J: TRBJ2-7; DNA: TGTGCCAGCAGCTTGGTAGGACTAGTACCCGACGAGCAGTACTTC; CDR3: CASSLVGLVPDEQYF
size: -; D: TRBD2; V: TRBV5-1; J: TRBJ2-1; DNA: TGCGCCAGCAGCTCCTCCCCCGGGACTAGCGGGAGGATTGAGCAGTTCTTC; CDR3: CASSSSPGTSGRIEQFF
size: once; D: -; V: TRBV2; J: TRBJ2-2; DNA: TGTGCCAGCAGAGCAGGAACCGGGGAGCTGTTTTTT; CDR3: CASRAGTGELFF
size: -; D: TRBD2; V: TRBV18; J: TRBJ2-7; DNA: TGTGCCAGCTCCCCCACTCTAGCGGGGGGTTACGAGCAGTACTTC; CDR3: CASSPTLAGGYEQYF
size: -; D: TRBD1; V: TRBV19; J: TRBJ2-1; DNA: TGTGCCAGTAGTAGTCAGGGGGTGATTTACAATGAGCAGTTCTTC; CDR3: CASSSQGVIYNEQFF
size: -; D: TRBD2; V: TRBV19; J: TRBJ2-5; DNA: TGTGCCAGTAGGGGACTAGCGAAGGGAGAGACCCAGTACTTC; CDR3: CASRGLAKGETQYF
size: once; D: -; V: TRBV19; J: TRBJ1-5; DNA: TGTGCCAGTAGTATAGGAGGCACTCCGGATCAGCCCCAGCATTTT; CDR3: CASSIGGTPDQPQHF
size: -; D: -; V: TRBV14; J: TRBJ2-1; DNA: TGTGCCAGCAGCCTCAACTACAATGAGCAGTTCTTC; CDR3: CASSLNYNEQFF
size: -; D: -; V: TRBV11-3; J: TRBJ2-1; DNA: TGTGCCAGCAGTCAGAGCCGTCCGGGAGTGGGAAATGAGCAGTTCTTC; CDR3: CASSQSRPGVGNEQFF